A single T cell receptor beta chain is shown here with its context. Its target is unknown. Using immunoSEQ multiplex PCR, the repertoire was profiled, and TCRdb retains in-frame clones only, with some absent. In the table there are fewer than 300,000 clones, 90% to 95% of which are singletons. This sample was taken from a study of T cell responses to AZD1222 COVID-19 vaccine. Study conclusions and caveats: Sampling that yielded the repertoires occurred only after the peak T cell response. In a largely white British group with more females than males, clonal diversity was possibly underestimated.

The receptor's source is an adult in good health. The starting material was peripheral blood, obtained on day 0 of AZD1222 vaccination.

The CDR3 bases are TGTGCCAGCAGCCTCGGGACTCTGCGGGAGTACGAGCAGTACTTC. This translates into CASSLGTLREYEQYF. The chain carries TRBV5-4 and TRBJ2-7; 7 bases match TRBD2. Germline CDR1 is SGHNT and CDR2 is YYREEE (reference sequence). V shed 4 bases and J 4 bases; nucleotides not matched to a gene: 11. CDR3 length: 15 residues.